Here is one TCR beta chain with its context. Its antigen is as yet unknown. On average about 100,000 T cells per donor were immunosequenced. This sample was taken from a study of T cells in tuberculosis. About the study: In South Africa, adults with active tuberculosis were compared with IGRA-negative and latently infected IGRA-positive adolescents.

The method was immunoSEQ multiplex PCR; TCRdb's version includes in-frame clones alone and lacks a portion of them. The table shows over 30,000 clones, with about 90% occurring only once. V dropped 4 bases and J dropped 5 bases, with 14 bases sitting between them. This CDR3 is 13 amino acids long. Germline V gives CDR1 GTSNPN, CDR2 SVGIG (reference sequence). Overall study results and limits: Shorter CDR3-alpha in active tuberculosis partly drove smaller distances. Active tuberculosis TCR-alpha repertoires lay closer to GMM-specific TCRs than IGRA-negative controls, suggesting clonal expansion.

The clonotype comes from a donor aged 10 to 29 with latent tuberculosis or without tuberculosis infection. Some clones in this sample may be carry-over from other donors' samples. Material: PBMCs. The rearrangement uses TRBV30 and TRBJ1-1; tentatively, D is TRBD1 (5 bases). The CDR3 sequence is CAWTPGTPTEAFF. The CDR3 nucleotides are TGTGCCTGGACCCCGGGGACTCCTACTGAAGCTTTCTTT.